This T cell receptor (beta chain) was sequenced for a study of blood T cell repertoires in COVID-19. The CDR3 totals 15 residues. Germline V gene sequence: CDR1 SGHVS, CDR2 FQNEAQ. Trimming removed 1 base at V and 0 bases at J, with 9 bases between. Cohort allocation depended upon clinical history that participants reported. Using immunoSEQ multiplex PCR, the repertoire was profiled, and TCRdb retains in-frame clones only, with some absent. The data hold some 270,000 clones, with approximately 83% observed a single time. The J gene is TRBJ1-1, the V gene TRBV7-8; tentative D call: TRBD1 (5 bases). This receptor was taken from a woman in her thirties who had recovered from COVID-19. Specimen: PBMCs or T cells enriched from blood (not recorded which). In nucleotides, the CDR3 is TGTGCCAGCAGCTTAGAGGGGAAGCTGAACACTGAAGCTTTCTTT. Translation: CASSLEGKLNTEAFF.